This T cell receptor beta chain was sequenced during a study of T cell responses to AZD1222 COVID-19 vaccine. Data came from immunoSEQ multiplex PCR; TCRdb stores just in-frame clones and leaves some out. The table has about 110,000 clones, roughly nine tenths seen once. The CDR3 has 16 amino acids. Germline CDR1 and CDR2: SEHNR and FQNEAQ (reference sequence). V dropped 6 bases and J dropped 1; count of bases not matched to a gene: 11. With regard to this clone: Its antigen is currently unknown.

Whole-study findings and limits: CD4 TCRs covered the whole spike, strongest at regions 160-218 and 743-854. In all cases, repertoires were sampled only after the peak T cell response. As reported, nearly half of all spike-specific TCRs target variant regions that are unmutated.

The TCR sequence derives from an adult in good health. The chain carries TRBV7-9 and TRBJ1-1; 7 nucleotides line up with TRBD1. The starting material was peripheral blood, obtained on day 0 of MenACWY control vaccination. The CDR3 coding sequence is TGTGCCAGCAGGGAAAGACAGGGACAGCCGAACACTGAAGCTTTCTTT. This sequence encodes CASRERQGQPNTEAFF.